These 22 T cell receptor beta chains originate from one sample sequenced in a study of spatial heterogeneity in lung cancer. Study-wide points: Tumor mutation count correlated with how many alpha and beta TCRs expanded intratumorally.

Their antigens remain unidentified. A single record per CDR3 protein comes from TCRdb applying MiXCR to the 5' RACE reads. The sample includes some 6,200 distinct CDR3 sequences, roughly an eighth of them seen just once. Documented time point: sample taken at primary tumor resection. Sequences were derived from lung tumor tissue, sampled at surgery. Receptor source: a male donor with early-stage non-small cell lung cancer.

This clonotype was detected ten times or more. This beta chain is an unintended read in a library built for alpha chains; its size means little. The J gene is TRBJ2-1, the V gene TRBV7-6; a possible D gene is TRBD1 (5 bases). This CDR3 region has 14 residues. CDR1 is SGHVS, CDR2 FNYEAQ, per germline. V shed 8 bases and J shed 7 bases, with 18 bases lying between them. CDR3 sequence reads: CASDRGGALNEQFF. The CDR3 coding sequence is TGTGCCAGCGATCGCGGTGGGGCGTTGAATGAGCAGTTCTTC.

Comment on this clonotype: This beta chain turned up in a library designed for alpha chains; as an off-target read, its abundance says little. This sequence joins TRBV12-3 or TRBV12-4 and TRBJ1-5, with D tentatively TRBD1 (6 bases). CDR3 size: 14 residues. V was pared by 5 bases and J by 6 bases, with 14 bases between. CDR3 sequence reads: CASSGTFRSQPQHF. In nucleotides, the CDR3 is TGTGCCAGCAGTGGGACATTCCGGAGTCAGCCCCAGCATTTT.

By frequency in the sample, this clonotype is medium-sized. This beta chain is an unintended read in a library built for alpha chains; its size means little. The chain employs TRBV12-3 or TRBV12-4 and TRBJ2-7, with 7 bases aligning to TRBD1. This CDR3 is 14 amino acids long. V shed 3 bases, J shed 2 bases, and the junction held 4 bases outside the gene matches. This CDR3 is CASSLNGQAYEQYF. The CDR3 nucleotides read TGTGCCAGCAGTTTGAATGGACAGGCCTACGAGCAGTACTTC.

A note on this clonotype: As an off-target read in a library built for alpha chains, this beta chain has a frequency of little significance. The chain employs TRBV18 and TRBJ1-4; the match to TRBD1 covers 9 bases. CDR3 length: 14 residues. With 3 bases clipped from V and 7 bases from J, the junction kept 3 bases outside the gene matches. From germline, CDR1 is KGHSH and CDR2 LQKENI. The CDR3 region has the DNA TGTGCCAGCTCACCGGACAGGGGAGGTGAAAAACTGTTTTTT. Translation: CASSPDRGGEKLFF.

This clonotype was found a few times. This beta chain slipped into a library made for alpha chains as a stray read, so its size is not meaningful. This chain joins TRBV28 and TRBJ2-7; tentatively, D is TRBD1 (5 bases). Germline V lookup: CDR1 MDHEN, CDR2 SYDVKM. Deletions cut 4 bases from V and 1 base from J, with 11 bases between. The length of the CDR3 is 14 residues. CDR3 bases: TGTGCCAGCAGTTACACAGGAAAATCCTACGAGCAGTACTTC. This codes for CASSYTGKSYEQYF. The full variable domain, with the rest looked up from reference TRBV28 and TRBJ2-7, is DVKVTQSSRYLVKRTGEKVFLECVQDMDHENMFWYRQDPGLGLRLIYFSYDVKMKEKGDIPEGYSVSREKKERFSLILESASTNQTSMYLCASSYTGKSYEQYFGPGTRLTVT.

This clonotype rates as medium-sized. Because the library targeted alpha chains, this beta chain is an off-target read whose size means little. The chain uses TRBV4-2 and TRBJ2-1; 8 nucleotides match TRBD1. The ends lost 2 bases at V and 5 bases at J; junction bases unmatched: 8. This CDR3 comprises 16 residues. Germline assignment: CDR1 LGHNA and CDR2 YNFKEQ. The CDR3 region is CASSQTDRGFDNEQFF. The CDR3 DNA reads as TGTGCCAGCAGCCAAACCGACAGGGGCTTCGACAATGAGCAGTTCTTC.

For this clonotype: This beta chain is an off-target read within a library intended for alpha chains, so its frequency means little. The CDR3 loop reads CASSKQGPPYGYTF. For the CDR3, the DNA is TGTGCCAGCAGCAAGCAGGGCCCCCCCTATGGCTACACCTTC. The chain recombines TRBV2 with TRBJ1-2; a weak D match, TRBD1 (5 bases). Germline V CDR1 and CDR2: SNHLY, FYNNEI. The CDR3 runs to 14 residues. V gave up 6 bases and J gave up 4 bases, with 15 bases separating them.

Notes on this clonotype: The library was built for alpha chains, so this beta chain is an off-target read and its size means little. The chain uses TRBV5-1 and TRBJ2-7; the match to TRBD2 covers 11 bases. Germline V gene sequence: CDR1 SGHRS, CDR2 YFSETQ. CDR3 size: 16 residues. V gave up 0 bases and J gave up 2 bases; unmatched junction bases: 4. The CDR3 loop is CASSLGTSGGPYEQYF. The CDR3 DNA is TGCGCCAGCAGCTTGGGTACTAGCGGGGGCCCCTACGAGCAGTACTTC.

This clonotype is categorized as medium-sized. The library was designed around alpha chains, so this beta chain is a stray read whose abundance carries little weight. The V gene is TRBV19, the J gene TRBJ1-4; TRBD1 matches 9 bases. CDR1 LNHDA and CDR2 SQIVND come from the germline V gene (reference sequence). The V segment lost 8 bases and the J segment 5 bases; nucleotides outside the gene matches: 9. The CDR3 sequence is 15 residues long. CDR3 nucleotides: TGTGCCAGTTCCCCGGGACAGGGTAGGAATGAAAAACTGTTTTTT. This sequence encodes CASSPGQGRNEKLFF.

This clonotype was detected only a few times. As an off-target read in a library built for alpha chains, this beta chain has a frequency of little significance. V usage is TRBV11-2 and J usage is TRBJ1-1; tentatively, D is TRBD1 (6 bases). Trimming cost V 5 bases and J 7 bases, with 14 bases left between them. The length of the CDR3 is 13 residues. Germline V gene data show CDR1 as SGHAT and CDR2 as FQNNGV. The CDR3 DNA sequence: TGTGCCAGCAGCCTGCCGGGACAAAGTGAAGCTTTCTTT. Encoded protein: CASSLPGQSEAFF. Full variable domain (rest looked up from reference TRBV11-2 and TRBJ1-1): EAGVAQSPRYKIIEKRQSVAFWCNPISGHATLYWYQQILGQGPKLLIQFQNNGVVDDSQLPKDRFSAERLKGVDSTLKIQPAKLEDSAVYLCASSLPGQSEAFFGQGTRLTVV.

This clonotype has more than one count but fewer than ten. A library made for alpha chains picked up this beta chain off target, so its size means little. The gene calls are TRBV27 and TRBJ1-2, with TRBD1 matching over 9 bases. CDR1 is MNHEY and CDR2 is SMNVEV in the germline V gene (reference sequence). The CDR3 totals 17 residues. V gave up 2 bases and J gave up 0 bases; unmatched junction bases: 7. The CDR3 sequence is CASSLRQGVSANYGYTF. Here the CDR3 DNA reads TGTGCCAGCAGTTTAAGACAGGGGGTCTCGGCTAACTATGGCTACACCTTC.

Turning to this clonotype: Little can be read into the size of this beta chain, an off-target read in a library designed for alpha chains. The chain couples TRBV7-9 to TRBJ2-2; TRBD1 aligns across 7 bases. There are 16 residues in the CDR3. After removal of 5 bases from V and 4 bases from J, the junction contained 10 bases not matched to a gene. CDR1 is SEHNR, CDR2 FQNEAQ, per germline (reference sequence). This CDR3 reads CASSPHGQAGTGELFF. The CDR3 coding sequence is TGTGCCAGCAGCCCCCACGGACAGGCGGGCACCGGGGAGCTGTTTTTT. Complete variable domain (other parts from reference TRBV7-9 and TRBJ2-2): DTGVSQNPRHKITKRGQNVTFRCDPISEHNRLYWYRQTLGQGPEFLTYFQNEAQLEKSRLLSDRFSAERPKGSFSTLEIQRTEQGDSAMYLCASSPHGQAGTGELFFGEGSRLTVL.

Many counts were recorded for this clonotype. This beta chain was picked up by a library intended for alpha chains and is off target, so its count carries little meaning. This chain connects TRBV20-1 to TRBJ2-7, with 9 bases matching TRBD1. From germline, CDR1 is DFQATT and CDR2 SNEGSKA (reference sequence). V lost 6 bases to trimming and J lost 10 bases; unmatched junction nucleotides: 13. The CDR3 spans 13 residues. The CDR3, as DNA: TGCAGTGCAAGCACAGGGGGCAACTCGGAACAGTACTTC. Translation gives CSASTGGNSEQYF.

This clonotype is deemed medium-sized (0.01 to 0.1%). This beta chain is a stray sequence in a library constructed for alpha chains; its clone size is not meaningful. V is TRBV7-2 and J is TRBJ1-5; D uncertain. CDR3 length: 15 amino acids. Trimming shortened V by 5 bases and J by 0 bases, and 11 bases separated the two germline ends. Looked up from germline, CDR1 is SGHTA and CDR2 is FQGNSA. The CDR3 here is CASSPGTYSNQPQHF. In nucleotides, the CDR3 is TGTGCCAGCAGCCCAGGAACCTATAGCAATCAGCCCCAGCATTTT.

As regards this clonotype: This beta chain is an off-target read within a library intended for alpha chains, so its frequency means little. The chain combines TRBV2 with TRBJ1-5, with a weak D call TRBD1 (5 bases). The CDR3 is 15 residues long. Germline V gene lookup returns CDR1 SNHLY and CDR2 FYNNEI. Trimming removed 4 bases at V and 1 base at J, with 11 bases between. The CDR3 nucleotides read TGTGCCAGCAGTGTGGGGGTAGCCAGCAATCAGCCCCAGCATTTT. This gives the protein CASSVGVASNQPQHF. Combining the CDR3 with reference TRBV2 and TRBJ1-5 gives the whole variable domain EPEVTQTPSHQVTQMGQEVILRCVPISNHLYFYWYRQILGQKVEFLVSFYNNEISEKSEIFDDQFSVERPDGSNFTLKIRSTKLEDSAMYFCASSVGVASNQPQHFGDGTRLSIL.

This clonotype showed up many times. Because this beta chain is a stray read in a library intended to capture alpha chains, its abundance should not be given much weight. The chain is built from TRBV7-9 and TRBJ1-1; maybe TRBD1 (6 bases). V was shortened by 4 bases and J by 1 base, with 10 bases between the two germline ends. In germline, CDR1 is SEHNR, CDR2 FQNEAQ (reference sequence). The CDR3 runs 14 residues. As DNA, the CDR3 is TGTGCCAGCAGCTACCAACAGGGGAACACTGAAGCTTTCTTT. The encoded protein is CASSYQQGNTEAFF. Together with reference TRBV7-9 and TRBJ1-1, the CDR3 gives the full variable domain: DTGVSQNPRHKITKRGQNVTFRCDPISEHNRLYWYRQTLGQGPEFLTYFQNEAQLEKSRLLSDRFSAERPKGSFSTLEIQRTEQGDSAMYLCASSYQQGNTEAFFGQGTRLTVV.

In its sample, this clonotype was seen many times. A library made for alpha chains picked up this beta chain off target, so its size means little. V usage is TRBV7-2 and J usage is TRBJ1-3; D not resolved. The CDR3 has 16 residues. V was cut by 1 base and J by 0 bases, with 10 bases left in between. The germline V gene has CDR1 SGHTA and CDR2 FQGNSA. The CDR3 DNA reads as TGTGCCAGCAGCTTAGTTGGTTCCAGCTCTGGAAACACCATATATTTT. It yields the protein CASSLVGSSSGNTIYF.

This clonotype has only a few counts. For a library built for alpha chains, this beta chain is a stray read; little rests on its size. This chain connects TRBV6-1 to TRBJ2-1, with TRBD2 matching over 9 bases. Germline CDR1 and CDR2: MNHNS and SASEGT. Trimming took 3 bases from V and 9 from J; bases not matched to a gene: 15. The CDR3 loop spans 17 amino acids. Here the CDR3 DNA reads TGTGCCAGCAGTGAGGGACTAGCTCTTGGGATGAAGGGTGAGCAGTTCTTC. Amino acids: CASSEGLALGMKGEQFF.

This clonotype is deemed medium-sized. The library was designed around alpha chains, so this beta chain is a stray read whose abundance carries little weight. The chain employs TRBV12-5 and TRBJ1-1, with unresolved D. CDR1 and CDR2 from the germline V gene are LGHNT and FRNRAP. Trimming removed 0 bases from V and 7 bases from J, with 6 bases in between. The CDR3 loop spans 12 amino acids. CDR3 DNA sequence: TGTGCTAGTGGTTTGGTACGGGATGAAGCTTTCTTT. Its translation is CASGLVRDEAFF.

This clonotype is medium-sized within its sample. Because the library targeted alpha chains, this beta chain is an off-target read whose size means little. The chain's CDR3 is CASSHQRQPQHF. CDR3 bases: TGTGCCAGCAGTCACCAAAGGCAGCCCCAGCATTTT. This sequence joins TRBV12-3 or TRBV12-4 and TRBJ1-5; D is undetermined. Trimming took 5 bases from V and 7 from J, leaving 9 bases between them. The CDR3 has 12 residues.

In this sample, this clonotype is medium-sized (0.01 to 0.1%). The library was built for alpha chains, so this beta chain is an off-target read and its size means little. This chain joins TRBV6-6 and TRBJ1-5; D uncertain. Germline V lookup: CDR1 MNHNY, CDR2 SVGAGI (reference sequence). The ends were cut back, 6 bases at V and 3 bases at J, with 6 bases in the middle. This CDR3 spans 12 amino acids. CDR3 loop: CASSPPNQPQHF. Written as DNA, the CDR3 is TGTGCCAGCAGCCCGCCCAATCAGCCCCAGCATTTT.

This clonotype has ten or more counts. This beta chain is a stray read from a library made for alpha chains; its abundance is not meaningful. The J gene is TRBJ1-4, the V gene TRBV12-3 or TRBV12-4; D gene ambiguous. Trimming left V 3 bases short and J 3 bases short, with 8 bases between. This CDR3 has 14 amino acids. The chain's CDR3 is CASSFWGANEKLFF. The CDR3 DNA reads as TGTGCCAGCAGTTTTTGGGGAGCTAATGAAAAACTGTTTTTT.